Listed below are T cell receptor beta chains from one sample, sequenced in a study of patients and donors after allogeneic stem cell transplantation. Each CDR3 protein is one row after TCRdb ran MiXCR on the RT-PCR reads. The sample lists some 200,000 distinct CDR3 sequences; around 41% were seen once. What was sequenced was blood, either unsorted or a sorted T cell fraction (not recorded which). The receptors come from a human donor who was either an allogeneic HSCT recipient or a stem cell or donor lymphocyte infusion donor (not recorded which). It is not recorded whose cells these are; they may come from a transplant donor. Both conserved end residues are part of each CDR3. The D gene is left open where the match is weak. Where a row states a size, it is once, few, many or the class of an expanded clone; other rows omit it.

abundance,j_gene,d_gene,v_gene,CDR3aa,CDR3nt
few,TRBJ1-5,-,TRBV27,CASSSRDGSINQPQHF,TGTGCCAGCAGTTCACGGGACGGAAGCATCAATCAGCCCCAGCATTTT
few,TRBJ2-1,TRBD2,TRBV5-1,CASSLVAGGSYNEQFF,TGCGCCAGCAGCTTGGTGGCGGGAGGATCCTACAATGAGCAGTTCTTC
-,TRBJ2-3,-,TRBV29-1,CSVVGDTHLNTDTQYF,TGCAGCGTTGTGGGGGATACTCACTTGAATACAGATACGCAGTATTTT
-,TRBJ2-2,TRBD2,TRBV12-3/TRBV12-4,CASSLTSGGFGELFF,TGTGCCAGCAGTTTAACTAGCGGGGGCTTCGGGGAGCTGTTTTTT
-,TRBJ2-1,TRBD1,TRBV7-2,CASSFRDRSYNEQFF,TGTGCCAGCAGCTTCCGGGACAGAAGCTACAATGAGCAGTTCTTC
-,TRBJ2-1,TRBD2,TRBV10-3,CAISEGGLAGAYNEQFF,TGTGCCATCAGTGAAGGAGGACTAGCGGGGGCCTACAATGAGCAGTTCTTC
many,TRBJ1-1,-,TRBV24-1,CATSDGTSEAFF,TGTGCCACCAGTGATGGGACTTCTGAAGCTTTCTTT
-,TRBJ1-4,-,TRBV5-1,CASSLYPDEKLFF,TGCGCCAGCAGCTTATACCCAGATGAAAAACTGTTTTTT
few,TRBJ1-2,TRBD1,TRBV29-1,CSAGTGVDYTF,TGCAGCGCAGGGACAGGGGTTGACTACACCTTC
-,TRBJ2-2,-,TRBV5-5,CASSLEVRQLHTGELFF,TGTGCCAGCAGTCTGGAGGTCAGGCAGCTTCACACCGGGGAGCTGTTTTTT
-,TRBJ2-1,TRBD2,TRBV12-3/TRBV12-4,CASRSAGGFDNEQFF,TGTGCCAGCAGATCAGCGGGAGGGTTTGACAATGAGCAGTTCTTC
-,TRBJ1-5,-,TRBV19,CASSNPNQPQHF,TGTGCCAGTAGTAACCCAAATCAGCCCCAGCATTTT
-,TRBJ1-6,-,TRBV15,CATSREGVISYNSPLHF,TGTGCCACCAGCAGAGAAGGGGTTATCTCCTATAATTCACCCCTCCACTTT
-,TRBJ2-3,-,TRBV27,CASSLLTRASTDTQYF,TGTGCCAGCAGTTTGCTGACTAGGGCTAGCACAGATACGCAGTATTTT
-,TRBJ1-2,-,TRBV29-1,CSVVGGYTF,TGCAGCGTTGTGGGTGGCTACACCTTC
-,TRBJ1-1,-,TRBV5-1,CASSLLLGAEAFF,TGCGCCAGCAGCTTGCTCCTGGGCGCTGAAGCTTTCTTT
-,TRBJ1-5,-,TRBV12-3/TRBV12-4,CASIQGPGNQPQHF,TGTGCCAGCATTCAGGGGCCAGGCAATCAGCCCCAGCATTTT
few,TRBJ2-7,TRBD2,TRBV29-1,CSAIEAGRNYEQYF,TGCAGCGCGATCGAAGCGGGAAGGAACTACGAGCAGTACTTC
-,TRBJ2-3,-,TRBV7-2,CASSVTSSDTQYF,TGTGCCAGCAGCGTCACTAGTTCCGATACGCAGTATTTT
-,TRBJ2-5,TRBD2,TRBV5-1,CASSLDLAGEGETQYF,TGCGCCAGCAGCTTGGATCTAGCGGGAGAGGGAGAGACCCAGTACTTC
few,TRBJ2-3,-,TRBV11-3,CASSTGSGFTDTQYF,TGTGCCAGCAGCACGGGTAGCGGTTTCACAGATACGCAGTATTTT
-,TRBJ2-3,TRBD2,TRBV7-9,CASRGLRDTQYF,TGTGCCAGCAGGGGACTACGGGATACGCAGTATTTT
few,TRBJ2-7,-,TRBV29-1,CSVGVGSNEQYF,TGCAGCGTTGGGGTCGGTAGTAACGAGCAGTACTTC
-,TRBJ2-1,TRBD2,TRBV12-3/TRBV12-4,CASSLVAGGGNEQFF,TGTGCCAGCAGTTTAGTAGCGGGAGGGGGAAATGAGCAGTTCTTC
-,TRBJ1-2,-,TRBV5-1,CASSPPGLGNYGYTF,TGCGCCAGCAGCCCCCCGGGGTTGGGAAACTATGGCTACACCTTC
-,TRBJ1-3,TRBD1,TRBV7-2,CASSLAGTGGGGNTIYF,TGTGCCAGCAGCTTGGCCGGGACAGGGGGCGGCGGAAACACCATATATTTT
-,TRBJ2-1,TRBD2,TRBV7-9,CASSLGIAGGDNEQFF,TGTGCCAGCAGCTTAGGAATTGCGGGAGGGGACAATGAGCAGTTCTTC
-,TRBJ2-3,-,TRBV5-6,CASSQTPAYTGDTQYF,TGTGCCAGCAGCCAAACCCCCGCGTACACCGGAGATACGCAGTATTTT
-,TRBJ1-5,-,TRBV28,CASNLSPQHF,TGTGCCAGCAACCTATCGCCCCAGCATTTT
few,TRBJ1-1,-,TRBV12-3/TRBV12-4,CASSQSTGEAFF,TGTGCCAGCAGTCAATCGACAGGCGAAGCTTTCTTT
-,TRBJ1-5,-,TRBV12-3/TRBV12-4,CASTPFGGDQPQHF,TGTGCCAGCACCCCGTTTGGGGGAGATCAGCCCCAGCATTTT
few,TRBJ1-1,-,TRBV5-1,CASSLESRGYPEAFF,TGCGCCAGCAGCTTGGAGTCTCGGGGTTATCCTGAAGCTTTCTTT
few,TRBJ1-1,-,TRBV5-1,CASSEDGPMNTEAFF,TGCGCCAGCAGCGAGGACGGCCCCATGAACACTGAAGCTTTCTTT
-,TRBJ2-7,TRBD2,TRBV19,CASSGRGTTPYEQYF,TGTGCCAGTAGTGGGAGGGGAACTACCCCCTACGAGCAGTACTTC
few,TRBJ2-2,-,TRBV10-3,CAISAGENTGELFF,TGTGCCATCAGTGCGGGAGAGAACACCGGGGAGCTGTTTTTT
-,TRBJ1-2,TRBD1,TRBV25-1,CASSDPGQLYGYTF,TGTGCCAGCAGTGACCCGGGACAGCTCTATGGCTACACCTTC
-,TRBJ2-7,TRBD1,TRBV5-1,CASSLGLTGGVSYEQYF,TGCGCCAGCAGCTTGGGCCTTACAGGGGGCGTCTCCTACGAGCAGTACTTC
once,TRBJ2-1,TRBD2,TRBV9,CASSFTGTRSNEQFF,TGTGCCAGCAGCTTCACCGGGACTAGATCGAATGAGCAGTTCTTC
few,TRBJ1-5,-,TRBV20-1,CSARGIIDNQPQHF,TGCAGTGCTAGGGGCATTATAGACAATCAGCCCCAGCATTTT
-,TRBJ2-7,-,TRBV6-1,CASSERSYEQYF,TGTGCCAGCAGTGAAAGGTCCTACGAGCAGTACTTC
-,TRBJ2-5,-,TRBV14,CASSQDWPLWGETQYF,TGTGCCAGCAGCCAAGATTGGCCGTTGTGGGGGGAGACCCAGTACTTC
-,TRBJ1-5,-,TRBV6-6,CASSRGRDPRNQPQHF,TGTGCCAGCAGTCGAGGCCGGGATCCCCGCAATCAGCCCCAGCATTTT
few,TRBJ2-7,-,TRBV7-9,CASRDLTYEQYF,TGTGCCAGCAGGGACTTGACCTACGAGCAGTACTTC
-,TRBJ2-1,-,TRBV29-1,CSARTTNNEQFF,TGCAGCGCCCGCACAACGAACAATGAGCAGTTCTTC
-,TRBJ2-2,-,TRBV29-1,CSVPGQNTGELFF,TGCAGCGTACCGGGACAGAACACCGGGGAGCTGTTTTTT
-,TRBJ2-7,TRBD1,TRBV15,CATSREVNRGLPYEQYF,TGTGCCACCAGCAGAGAGGTTAACAGGGGGCTTCCCTACGAGCAGTACTTC
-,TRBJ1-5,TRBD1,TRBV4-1,CASSQAGTGYNQPQHF,TGCGCCAGCAGCCAGGCCGGGACAGGGTACAATCAGCCCCAGCATTTT
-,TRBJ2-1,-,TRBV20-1,CSARDQGLNYNEQFF,TGCAGTGCTAGAGACCAAGGTTTAAACTACAATGAGCAGTTCTTC
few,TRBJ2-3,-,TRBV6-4,CASSDSRCWVYTQYF,TGTGCCAGCAGTGACTCTCGGTGCTGGGTTTATACGCAGTATTTT
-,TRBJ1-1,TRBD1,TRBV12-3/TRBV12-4,CASRKPTGGDTEAFF,TGTGCCAGCCGTAAACCCACAGGGGGCGACACTGAAGCTTTCTTT
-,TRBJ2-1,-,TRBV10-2,CASVRDGYNEQFF,TGCGCCAGCGTCCGGGACGGATACAATGAGCAGTTCTTC
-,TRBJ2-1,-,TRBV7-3,CASSLVSAQYNEQFF,TGTGCCAGCAGCTTAGTAAGCGCGCAATACAATGAGCAGTTCTTC